The entry that follows covers one T cell receptor beta chain sequence. Multiplex PCR was performed with 32 V and 13 J primers, and it amplified TCR beta CDR3. One entry per CDR3 protein results from TCRdb running MiXCR on the multiplex PCR reads. This sample has 10,000 or so distinct CDR3 sequences, with just under 30% found just once. This CDR3 spans 15 amino acids. Germline values: CDR1 SGHTA, CDR2 FQGNSA. After removal of 4 bases from V and 2 bases from J, the junction contained 5 bases not matched to a gene. This sample is part of a study of immune heterogeneity within non-small cell lung tumors. Overall study context: The tumor set comprised a few squamous cell carcinomas and 10 non-squamous carcinomas (plus 1 not otherwise specified).

With around 0.6 ug used per sample, the template was genomic DNA from bulk tumor. During surgery, each primary tumor gave multiple biopsies spaced as far apart as possible. Patients with untreated, newly diagnosed non-small cell lung cancer underwent curative surgery. The receptor comes from a woman aged 45-60 years with non-small cell lung cancer. The chain employs TRBV7-2 and TRBJ1-3, with 7 bases fitting TRBD1. Sequencing used lung tumor tissue. CDR3 amino acids: CASSYRGFAGNTIYF. The CDR3, as DNA: TGTGCCAGCAGCTACAGGGGATTCGCTGGAAACACCATATATTTT.